One TCR beta chain is described in this entry. Its specificity is unknown. These data originate in a study of radiotherapy plus CTLA-4 blockade in lung cancer. In the study overall: For approximately 17% of patients, objective responses occurred, and around 34% had disease control. Study-wide results and limits: Expansion in blood of tumor-derived TCR clones was seen after radiotherapy plus ipilimumab. Early clonal dynamics of blood T cells, together with interferon-beta, were reported as the best response predictor.

Clones were sequenced by immunoSEQ multiplex PCR, and TCRdb holds only the in-frame ones, with some missing. The table shows about 46,000 clones, with 70% to 80% occurring only once. This CDR3 comprises 13 residues. CDR1 and CDR2 from the germline V gene are SGHTA and FQGNSA. V lost 1 base to trimming and J lost 3 bases, with 4 bases between them. Sequenced material: peripheral blood, taken from a patient treated with radiotherapy plus ipilimumab. The sequence came from a human donor with non-small cell lung cancer who had a complete response to radiotherapy plus ipilimumab. The chain links TRBV7-2 to TRBJ2-1; D not certain. The CDR3 loop reads CASSLGYYNEQFF. The CDR3 nucleotides read TGTGCCAGCAGCTTAGGCTACTACAATGAGCAGTTCTTC. The complete variable domain, with remaining parts taken from reference TRBV7-2 and TRBJ2-1, reads GAGVSQSPSNKVTEKGKDVELRCDPISGHTALYWYRQSLGQGLEFLIYFQGNSAPDKSGLPSDRFSAERTGGSVSTLTIQRTQQEDSAVYLCASSLGYYNEQFFGPGTRLTVL.